The 16 T cell receptor beta chains in this list originate from one sample, sequenced in a study of PD-L1 blockade in urothelial cancer. The sample's time point: pretreatment peripheral blood. Assay: immunoSEQ multiplex PCR; the TCRdb copy retains only in-frame clones and omits some. Found here are tens of thousands of clones, roughly 84% of them singletons; the top ten hold approximately 2.1%. Sequenced material: PBMCs, taken around atezolizumab (anti-PD-L1) treatment. The source is a man aged 60 to 75 with urothelial cancer.

This CDR3 reads CASSPTSGGRNEQFF. For the CDR3, the DNA is TGCGCCAGCAGTCCCACTAGCGGGGGGCGCAATGAGCAGTTCTTC. The rearrangement links TRBV5-1 to TRBJ2-1; 12 nucleotides agree with TRBD2. The CDR3 spans 15 residues. The germline CDR1 and CDR2 sequences are SGHRS and YFSETQ. Germline trimming cut 5 bases from V and 6 bases from J; bases unmatched to any gene: 6.

Here the CDR3 reads CASSPRGGLGEQYF. Here the CDR3 DNA reads TGTGCCAGCAGCCCTAGGGGCGGTTTGGGCGAGCAGTACTTC. The J gene is TRBJ2-7, the V gene TRBV7-8; D perhaps matches TRBD1 (5 bases). The V gene's germline CDR1 is SGHVS and CDR2 FQNEAQ. V was pared by 5 bases and J by 6 bases, with 17 bases between. CDR3 length: 14 residues.

This chain joins TRBV28 and TRBJ2-3; unclear D gene. The CDR3 is 13 amino acids. The V end was cut by 5 bases, the J end by 4 bases, with 10 bases between. Germline assignment: CDR1 MDHEN and CDR2 SYDVKM. CDR3 in amino acids: CASSPGGPDTQYF. DNA of the CDR3: TGTGCCAGCAGTCCGGGTGGCCCAGATACGCAGTATTTT. The full variable domain, its missing parts supplied by reference TRBV28 and TRBJ2-3, is DVKVTQSSRYLVKRTGEKVFLECVQDMDHENMFWYRQDPGLGLRLIYFSYDVKMKEKGDIPEGYSVSREKKERFSLILESASTNQTSMYLCASSPGGPDTQYFGPGTRLTVL.

The rearrangement uses TRBV5-1 and TRBJ1-2, with TRBD1 matching over 7 bases. The CDR3 covers 15 residues. V dropped 4 bases and J dropped 7; count of bases not matched to a gene: 13. The germline V gene has CDR1 SGHRS and CDR2 YFSETQ. Here the CDR3 DNA reads TGCGCCAGCAGCCAAGATCACGGACAGGTTCCTGGCTACACCTTC. This gives the protein CASSQDHGQVPGYTF.

The rearrangement joins TRBV5-4 to TRBJ2-4, with a possible D match to TRBD1 (6 bases). The CDR3 covers 14 residues. CDR1 and CDR2 (germline): SGHNT, YYREEE (reference sequence). Trimming removed 2 bases at V and 6 bases at J, with 12 bases between. The CDR3 here is CASSLGQLGNIQYF. CDR3 DNA sequence: TGTGCCAGCAGCTTAGGACAGTTGGGAAACATTCAGTACTTC.

This clone was counted many times. V gene TRBV7-9 combines with J gene TRBJ2-7; 13 positions match TRBD2. There are 15 residues in the CDR3. The V gene end was trimmed by 4 bases and the J gene end by 4 bases; junction bases not matched to a gene: 4. Germline assignment: CDR1 SEHNR and CDR2 FQNEAQ (reference sequence). CDR3 loop: CASSSPTSGRYEQYF. For the CDR3, the DNA is TGTGCCAGCAGCTCGCCGACTAGCGGGAGGTACGAGCAGTACTTC.

For the CDR3, the DNA is TGTGCCAGCAGCCCTAGCGGGAGGACCTTAAACATTCAGTACTTC. Translating gives CASSPSGRTLNIQYF. V is TRBV28 and J is TRBJ2-4; 11 bases are shared with TRBD2. With 6 bases clipped from V and 6 bases from J, the junction kept 7 bases outside the gene matches. Germline V gene sequence: CDR1 MDHEN, CDR2 SYDVKM. CDR3 length equals 15 residues.

V gene TRBV5-6 combines with J gene TRBJ2-7; possibly TRBD2 for D (7 bases). The CDR3 is 16 amino acids. V lost 6 bases to trimming and J lost 2 bases, with 21 bases between them. Germline loops: CDR1 SGHDT, CDR2 YYEEEE. CDR3 sequence reads: CASTSRWRGGTYEQYF. CDR3 bases: TGTGCCAGCACTTCCCGTTGGAGGGGGGGGACCTACGAGCAGTACTTC.

The chain has TRBV28 and TRBJ2-7; 8 nucleotides line up with TRBD1. The CDR3 consists of 14 residues. Trimming took 5 bases from V and 4 from J; bases not matched to a gene: 7. CDR1 is MDHEN, CDR2 SYDVKM, per germline. CDR3 in amino acids: CASSRTGTFYEQYF. The CDR3 coding sequence is TGTGCCAGCAGTAGGACAGGGACTTTTTACGAGCAGTACTTC.

This chain connects TRBV9 to TRBJ2-3, with 10 positions matching TRBD1. The ends lost 4 bases at V and 2 bases at J; junction bases unmatched: 13. The germline gives CDR1 SGDLS, CDR2 YYNGEE. This CDR3 contains 18 residues. Written as DNA, the CDR3 is TGTGCCAGCAGCCCCCGTACCGGGACAGGGGTTTTCACAGATACGCAGTATTTT. It encodes CASSPRTGTGVFTDTQYF.

The sample holds one count of this clone. V usage is TRBV5-4 and J usage is TRBJ1-1; no reliable D call. This CDR3 comprises 14 residues. Per germline, CDR1 SGHNT and CDR2 YYREEE (reference sequence). The V and J ends lost 4 bases and 0 bases respectively, with 10 bases between them. Here the CDR3 reads CASSHGGLNTEAFF. In DNA form, the CDR3 reads TGTGCCAGCAGCCACGGAGGGCTGAACACTGAAGCTTTCTTT.

The V call is TRBV5-8, the J call TRBJ2-7; possibly TRBD2 for D (6 bases). The V gene's germline CDR1 is SGHTS and CDR2 YDEGEE. This CDR3 region has 12 residues. Trimming cost V 1 base and J 6 bases, with 8 bases left between them. Here the CDR3 reads CASSLLGGEQYF. As DNA, the CDR3 is TGTGCCAGCAGCTTGCTGGGAGGCGAGCAGTACTTC.

The chain joins TRBV5-1 to TRBJ1-3, with a weak D call TRBD1 (5 bases). The germline gives CDR1 SGHRS, CDR2 YFSETQ. The V gene lost 4 bases and the J gene lost 7 bases, with 18 bases spanning the gap. The length of the CDR3 is 15 residues. The CDR3 here is CASSVQGASGNTIYF. CDR3 nucleotides: TGCGCCAGCAGCGTCCAAGGGGCATCCGGGAACACCATATATTTT.

The chain has TRBV5-4 and TRBJ2-3; 10 nucleotides match TRBD1. The CDR3 loop spans 17 amino acids. V was clipped by 0 bases and J by 3 bases; unmatched bases: 7. From germline, CDR1 is SGHNT and CDR2 YYREEE (reference sequence). The CDR3 DNA is TGTGCCAGCAGCTTGGATGTCGGGACAGGGGTGACAGATACGCAGTATTTT. This encodes CASSLDVGTGVTDTQYF. Full variable domain (missing parts from reference TRBV5-4 and TRBJ2-3): ETGVTQSPTHLIKTRGQQVTLRCSSQSGHNTVSWYQQALGQGPQFIFQYYREEENGRGNFPPRFSGLQFPNYSSELNVNALELDDSALYLCASSLDVGTGVTDTQYFGPGTRLTVL.

Here the CDR3 reads CASSVLSENSNQPQHF. In DNA form, the CDR3 reads TGTGCCAGCAGTGTTTTGTCGGAGAATAGCAATCAGCCCCAGCATTTT. V gene TRBV6-1 combines with J gene TRBJ1-5; D remains ambiguous. Germline loops: CDR1 MNHNS, CDR2 SASEGT. This CDR3 region has 16 residues. V was cut by 4 bases and J by 0 bases, with 13 bases left in between.

The chain couples TRBV6-6 to TRBJ2-5; 7 nucleotides align to TRBD2. Germline lookup yields CDR1 MNHNY and CDR2 SVGAGI (reference sequence). The CDR3 is 14 residues long. V lost 7 bases and J lost 3; bases outside the gene matches: 8. The CDR3: CASKASGNEETQYF. The CDR3 DNA reads TGTGCCAGCAAGGCTAGCGGAAACGAAGAGACCCAGTACTTC.